This is a list of T cell receptor beta chains from one sample in a study of blood T cell repertoires in COVID-19. Some clones are missing from TCRdb's copy, which holds only in-frame ones; the method was immunoSEQ multiplex PCR. The repertoire holds fewer than 250,000 clones, with approximately 80% as singletons. The sample consisted of peripheral blood. Source of these receptors: a woman aged 80 or over with COVID-19, enrolled during active disease. Each CDR3 is given with its conserved first and last residue. D genes are given only for firm matches. The listing skips clone size in some rows; elsewhere it reads once, few, many or a size class.

.	TRBV5-4	.	TRBJ2-1	TGTGCCAGCAGCTCCCCCGGGGTTCACAATGAGCAGTTCTTC	CASSSPGVHNEQFF
.	TRBV5-4	.	TRBJ2-5	TGTGCCATCCTTCGGGAAGAGACCCAGTACTTC	CAILREETQYF
TRBD1	TRBV5-1	.	TRBJ1-6	TGCGCCAGCAGCTTGGCCGGACAGGGGTATAATTCACCCCTCCACTTT	CASSLAGQGYNSPLHF
TRBD2	TRBV2	.	TRBJ2-1	TGTGCCAGCAGTGCGGTGGGGGGGTCCTACAATGAGCAGTTCTTC	CASSAVGGSYNEQFF
.	TRBV30	few	TRBJ1-2	TGTGCCTGGACCCCGGGGGGGAGCGGCTACACCTTC	CAWTPGGSGYTF
.	TRBV4-1	.	TRBJ1-3	TGCGCCAGCAGCCAATACTACTTGGGGGGGTCTGGAAACACCATATATTTT	CASSQYYLGGSGNTIYF
TRBD1	TRBV28	.	TRBJ1-3	TGTGCCAGCAGTTCACCACAGGGGGCACGGACTATATATTTT	CASSSPQGARTIYF
.	TRBV5-1	.	TRBJ2-1	TGCGCCAGCAGCTTGGCTATCGGGGGAAGCAATGAGCAGTTCTTC	CASSLAIGGSNEQFF
.	TRBV18	once	TRBJ1-2	TGTGCCAGCTCACCTCAGGGGCGTGTTGGCTACACCTTC	CASSPQGRVGYTF
TRBD2	TRBV5-1	.	TRBJ2-5	TGCGCCAGCACCAATAGCGGGGGGGCAGAGACCCAGTACTTC	CASTNSGGAETQYF
TRBD1	TRBV27	.	TRBJ1-2	TGTGCCAGCAGCCTTTCGGACAGGGTGGGAGGCGGTGGCTACACCTTC	CASSLSDRVGGGGYTF
.	TRBV5-1	.	TRBJ1-2	TGCGCCAGCAGCTTGGCAGGGTACTATGGCTACACCTTC	CASSLAGYYGYTF
.	TRBV28	.	TRBJ1-6	TGTGCCAGCAGACAAACTAATAACGGGGGGTATAATTCACCCCTCCACTTT	CASRQTNNGGYNSPLHF
.	TRBV9	.	TRBJ1-1	TGTGCCAGCAGCACGCAACCTTGGGGACAAGGTGAAGCTTTCTTT	CASSTQPWGQGEAFF
.	TRBV5-6	.	TRBJ1-4	TGTGCCAGCAGCTTGGTCGGGGTGGGAACTAATGAAAAACTGTTTTTT	CASSLVGVGTNEKLFF
.	TRBV7-2	.	TRBJ1-4	TGTGCCAGCAGCTTAGATCAGGGGCCACTATATGAAAAACTGTTTTTT	CASSLDQGPLYEKLFF
.	TRBV6-4	.	TRBJ2-2	TGTGCCAGCAGGACAGGTCTCACCGGGGAGCTGTTTTTT	CASRTGLTGELFF
TRBD1	TRBV14	once	TRBJ2-3	TGTGCCAGCAGCCAGGAACAGGGGACCTTCACAGATACGCAGTATTTT	CASSQEQGTFTDTQYF
TRBD1	TRBV5-6	.	TRBJ1-2	TGTGCCAGCAGCCCCCACCGGGACAGTCCCTATGGCTACACCTTC	CASSPHRDSPYGYTF
.	TRBV6-5	.	TRBJ1-1	TGTGCCAGCAGGCGGGACCTGGGGGGCACTGAAGCTTTCTTT	CASRRDLGGTEAFF
TRBD1	TRBV4-1	.	TRBJ1-6	TGCGCCAGCAGCCTTCGTGGGACAGAGAGGCTAAATTCACCCCTCCACTTT	CASSLRGTERLNSPLHF
TRBD2	TRBV5-1	.	TRBJ2-5	TGCGCCAGCGGCCGAACCCCTCAAGCGGGGGCTGAGACCCAGTACTTC	CASGRTPQAGAETQYF
TRBD1	TRBV27	.	TRBJ1-5	TGTGCCAGCAGCCACCATGGCAGGGGGCTCGCTAGCAATCAGCCCCAGCATTTT	CASSHHGRGLASNQPQHF
.	TRBV28	.	TRBJ1-2	TGTGCCAGCAGTTTAACAGGCTTAGTCTATGGCTACACCTTC	CASSLTGLVYGYTF
TRBD1	TRBV6-5	.	TRBJ1-5	TGTGCCAGCAGTCCCGAGGGGGCCAATCAGCCCCAGCATTTT	CASSPEGANQPQHF
.	TRBV4-2	.	TRBJ2-3	TGTGCCAGCAGCCATCTGGACGACAGGGATACGCAGTATTTT	CASSHLDDRDTQYF
TRBD1	TRBV30	once	TRBJ1-5	TGTGCCTGGAGCCTGACAGGGAGAGGGAGCAATCAGCCCCAGCATTTT	CAWSLTGRGSNQPQHF
.	TRBV10-3	once	TRBJ2-3	TGTGCCATCACCGACAATCCCGGGGATCTTACAGATACGCAGTATTTT	CAITDNPGDLTDTQYF
TRBD2	TRBV7-2	.	TRBJ2-5	TGTGCCAGCAGTTCTACGGCGGGGGGGCTGATTGGACAAGAGACCCAGTACTTC	CASSSTAGGLIGQETQYF
.	TRBV2	.	TRBJ2-7	TGTGCCAGCAGTGTAGTCAGGGGCTACGAGCAGTACTTC	CASSVVRGYEQYF
.	TRBV28	.	TRBJ1-1	TGTGCCAGCATCTTCCGGGTCGGACTAGCCATGAACACTGAAGCTTTCTTT	CASIFRVGLAMNTEAFF
.	TRBV7-2	.	TRBJ2-2	TGTGCCAGCAGCTTAGCCCCAGGGAACACCGGGGAGCTGTTTTTT	CASSLAPGNTGELFF
TRBD1	TRBV7-3	.	TRBJ2-2	TGTGCCAGCAGCTTAACGGACAGGGTTCGTAGCACCGGGGAGCTGTTTTTT	CASSLTDRVRSTGELFF
.	TRBV5-5	.	TRBJ1-5	TGTGCCAGCAGTCCTGATCCGGATCAGCCCCAGCATTTT	CASSPDPDQPQHF
TRBD2	TRBV4-2	.	TRBJ2-3	TGTGCCAGTTCTAGCGGGGGGAGCACAGATACGCAGTATTTT	CASSSGGSTDTQYF
.	TRBV6-5	.	TRBJ2-3	TGTGCCAGCAGTTACCGTCAGGGCCAAGATACGCAGTATTTT	CASSYRQGQDTQYF
.	TRBV7-9	.	TRBJ2-5	TGTGCCAGCAGCTCGCAAGCGGAGACCCAGTACTTC	CASSSQAETQYF
TRBD1	TRBV4-3	.	TRBJ1-1	TGCGCCAGCAGTGACAGGGGCATGGGCACTGAAGCTTTCTTT	CASSDRGMGTEAFF
.	TRBV5-4	.	TRBJ1-1	TGTGCCAGCAGCTTGGCCTGGGACATGAACACTGAAGCTTTCTTT	CASSLAWDMNTEAFF
TRBD1	TRBV28	few	TRBJ1-2	TGTGCCAGCAGTAAGGGGACAGGGGATGGCTACACCTTC	CASSKGTGDGYTF
.	TRBV9	once	TRBJ2-2	TGTGCCAGCAGCGTTAGGGGCCTCGGGCCCGGGGAGCTGTTTTTT	CASSVRGLGPGELFF
TRBD1	TRBV10-3	.	TRBJ2-1	TGTGCCATCAGTGGGGGCCTGGGGACAGGATCCTCCTACAATGAGCAGTTCTTC	CAISGGLGTGSSYNEQFF
TRBD1	TRBV4-2	.	TRBJ2-1	TGTGCCAGCAGCCTCACGGACAGGGCTCTTTACAATGAGCAGTTCTTC	CASSLTDRALYNEQFF
TRBD1	TRBV6-4	.	TRBJ2-7	TGTGCCAGCAACCTCATACAGGGGGACGAGCAGTACTTC	CASNLIQGDEQYF
TRBD1	TRBV2	.	TRBJ1-1	TGTGCCAGCACAGGGGGACAGGTGATGAACACTGAAGCTTTCTTT	CASTGGQVMNTEAFF
.	TRBV10-3	.	TRBJ1-2	TGTGCCATCAGTGAAGGGACATCCTATGGCTACACCTTC	CAISEGTSYGYTF
.	TRBV18	.	TRBJ2-1	TGTGCCAGCTCCCCGCGGGACAATGAGCAGTTCTTC	CASSPRDNEQFF
.	TRBV15	.	TRBJ1-6	TGTGCCACCAGCAGAGAGCTTTACGAGGCCCTCCACTTT	CATSRELYEALHF
.	TRBV6-6	.	TRBJ1-5	TGTGCCAGCAGATTGTATAGCAATCAGCCCCAGCATTTT	CASRLYSNQPQHF
.	TRBV6-2/TRBV6-3	few	TRBJ1-2	TGTGCCAGCAGTTGGGGAGGCTATGGCTACACCTTC	CASSWGGYGYTF
TRBD1	TRBV5-8	.	TRBJ1-4	TGTGCCAGCAGCTTACAGGGGAGGAGTAATGAAAAACTGTTTTTT	CASSLQGRSNEKLFF
.	TRBV4-1	.	TRBJ1-1	TGCGCCAGCAGCCAAGATGAGGGTGACACTGAAGCTTTCTTT	CASSQDEGDTEAFF
TRBD1	TRBV30	.	TRBJ1-2	TGTGCCTGGAGCACCCTCAAAACAGGGGCGCCTACCTATGGCTACACCTTC	CAWSTLKTGAPTYGYTF
.	TRBV11-2	.	TRBJ1-2	TGTGCCAGCAGCCCCGGGGGGGGCAACTATGGCTACACCTTC	CASSPGGGNYGYTF
TRBD2	TRBV6-2/TRBV6-3	.	TRBJ2-3	TGTGCCAGCAGTTACTCACTAGCGGGGGGATATAGCACAGATACGCAGTATTTT	CASSYSLAGGYSTDTQYF
.	TRBV19	.	TRBJ1-5	TGTGCCAGTCGTAGACGGGAGGGCAATCAGCCCCAGCATTTT	CASRRREGNQPQHF
.	TRBV9	.	TRBJ1-3	TGTGCCAGCAGCGTAAAGGGGAGAAACACCATATATTTT	CASSVKGRNTIYF
.	TRBV5-1	.	TRBJ1-5	TGCGCCAGCAGCTTACAGGGTGATCAGCCCCAGCATTTT	CASSLQGDQPQHF
.	TRBV21-1	.	TRBJ2-2	TGTGCCAGCAGCAAAGGCGGATCATTATTCGGGGACACCGGGGAGCTGTTTTTT	CASSKGGSLFGDTGELFF
TRBD1	TRBV3-1/TRBV3-2	.	TRBJ1-3	TGTGCCAGCAGCCAAGCCGGGACAGCTTTCTCTGGAAACACCATATATTTT	CASSQAGTAFSGNTIYF